This TCR beta chain comes out of a study of CD8+ T cells in alopecia areata. Regarding the study as a whole: Under tofacitinib, numerous expanded lesional clonotypes remained detectable in scalp and blood.

Treatment specified: oral pan-JAK inhibitor, 5-10 mg twice daily. This clone was found once. The antigen remains unidentified. The germline gene is not matched at one end of the junction; a read error may be the cause. Investigators isolated RNA and reverse transcribed it into cDNA to act as the sequencing template. Generated by immunoSEQ multiplex PCR, the TCRdb table keeps only in-frame clones and is missing some. This table holds about 210,000 clones, about 58% found once. Germline values: CDR1 LNHNV, CDR2 YYDKDF (reference sequence). The CDR3 contains 14 residues. The TCR was taken from a human donor with alopecia areata. Material: CD4+ T cells sorted from blood, obtained at week 4, from a patient treated with tofacitinib. The chain is built from TRBV15 and TRBJ2-3, with D perhaps TRBD2 (5 bases). The CDR3 here is CATSRGPGKDRQYF. The CDR3 DNA is TGTGCCACCAGCAGAGGCCCCGGGAAGGATAGGCAGTATTTT.